Shown below are 27 T cell receptor beta chains from a single sample sequenced in a study of blood T cell repertoires in COVID-19. Profiling relied on immunoSEQ multiplex PCR, and the TCRdb table lists in-frame clones only, not all of them. The sample records 65,000 to 100,000 clones, just over 85% being singletons. Sequencing was performed on peripheral blood. The receptor set was obtained from a woman older than 75 with acute or convalescent COVID-19.

V and J are TRBV2 and TRBJ1-2; 10 bases are a match to TRBD1. V shed 5 bases, J shed 7 bases, and the junction held 4 bases outside the gene matches. The CDR3 contains 13 residues. CDR1 SNHLY and CDR2 FYNNEI come from the germline V gene. CDR3 in amino acids: CASSWTGGGGYTF. The CDR3 DNA sequence: TGTGCCAGCAGTTGGACAGGGGGTGGTGGCTACACCTTC.

This clone was counted a few times. The chain is built from TRBV19 and TRBJ1-1; 7 positions match TRBD1. Germline CDR1 reads LNHDA; CDR2 reads SQIVND (reference sequence). This CDR3 is built from 15 residues. Trimming took 5 bases from V and 10 from J; bases not matched to a gene: 16. The CDR3 sequence is CASSEFRDSPRGAFF. CDR3 nucleotide sequence: TGTGCCAGTAGTGAATTCCGGGACAGTCCCCGTGGAGCTTTCTTT.

The chain is built from TRBV30 and TRBJ2-5; weak D call: TRBD1 (5 bases). Trimming removed 2 bases at V and 2 bases at J, with 9 bases between. This CDR3 has 13 residues. Looked up from germline, CDR1 is GTSNPN and CDR2 is SVGIG (reference sequence). The CDR3: CAWSKGQQETQYF. DNA of the CDR3: TGTGCCTGGAGTAAGGGGCAGCAAGAGACCCAGTACTTC. The entire variable domain, with the rest obtained from reference TRBV30 and TRBJ2-5, is as follows: SQTIHQWPATLVQPVGSPLSLECTVEGTSNPNLYWYRQAAGRGLQLLFYSVGIGQISSEVPQNLSASRPQDRQFILSSKKLLLSDSGFYLCAWSKGQQETQYFGPGTRLLVL.

The chain uses TRBV11-2 and TRBJ2-3; 10 bases are shared with TRBD2. Germline CDR1 reads SGHAT; CDR2 reads FQNNGV. The V and J ends lost 4 bases and 6 bases, in that order; junction bases with no gene match: 13. The CDR3 spans 17 residues. The CDR3 protein is CASSSRTSGGTGDTQYF. CDR3 bases: TGTGCCAGCAGCTCAAGGACTAGCGGCGGAACTGGGGATACGCAGTATTTT.

The chain has TRBV6-2 or TRBV6-3 and TRBJ1-1; 9 bases are shared with TRBD1. Germline V lookup: CDR1 MNHEY, CDR2 SVGEGT. The junction had 5 bases not matched to a gene; V was cut back by 3 bases and J by 6 bases. The CDR3 is made up of 14 amino acids. CDR3: CASSYLGTGSEAFF. The CDR3 DNA follows: TGTGCCAGCAGTTATTTGGGGACAGGGTCTGAAGCTTTCTTT.

The chain employs TRBV30 and TRBJ1-2; TRBD1 aligns across 7 bases. Germline CDR1 is GTSNPN and CDR2 is SVGIG (reference sequence). V shed 7 bases, J shed 8 bases, and the junction held 4 bases outside the gene matches. The CDR3 covers 10 residues. CDR3 DNA: TGTGCCTTCTACAGGGGCGGCTACACCTTC. It translates to CAFYRGGYTF.

This clone was picked up one time. This chain uses TRBV7-9 with TRBJ1-5; 7 nucleotides match TRBD1. This CDR3 comprises 14 residues. V shed 5 bases and J 5 bases; nucleotides not matched to a gene: 6. Germline V gene data show CDR1 as SEHNR and CDR2 as FQNEAQ (reference sequence). CDR3 region: CASSRGQSYQPQHF. In DNA form, the CDR3 reads TGTGCCAGCAGCCGGGGACAGTCATATCAGCCCCAGCATTTT.

This chain connects TRBV7-2 to TRBJ1-1; 8 positions match TRBD1. The CDR3 totals 15 residues. J lost 7 bases, V lost 6 bases, and 13 bases had no gene match. Germline V gene sequence: CDR1 SGHTA, CDR2 FQGNSA. The CDR3 DNA is TGTGCCAGCAGACCCTTCCAGGGGGCCTTGGGTGAAGCTTTCTTT. This codes for CASRPFQGALGEAFF.

The chain has TRBV7-3 and TRBJ2-3; 14 bases map to TRBD2. CDR1 is SGHTA and CDR2 is FQGTGA in the germline V gene. The CDR3 is 19 residues long. V dropped 5 bases and J dropped 0; count of bases not matched to a gene: 10. CDR3 protein: CASSLRGTSGGLSTDTQYF. In nucleotides, the CDR3 is TGTGCCAGCAGCCTGAGAGGGACTAGCGGGGGCCTTAGCACAGATACGCAGTATTTT.

In its sample, this clone was seen once. The V and J genes are TRBV11-2 and TRBJ2-3, with 8 bases fitting TRBD2. V was clipped by 3 bases and J by 2 bases; unmatched bases: 4. The CDR3 totals 15 residues. Per germline, CDR1 SGHAT and CDR2 FQNNGV. The CDR3 DNA follows: TGTGCCAGCAGCTTTAGCGGGGCGATCACAGATACGCAGTATTTT. This translates into CASSFSGAITDTQYF.

This clone has just one count. CDR3 region: CAWRRQGSEKLFF. Written as DNA, the CDR3 is TGTGCCTGGAGGCGCCAGGGGAGTGAAAAACTGTTTTTT. V and J are TRBV30 and TRBJ1-4; maybe TRBD1 (6 bases). CDR1 and CDR2 from the germline V gene are GTSNPN and SVGIG (reference sequence). V lost 3 bases and J 7 bases, leaving 12 bases between the germline ends. The CDR3 has 13 residues.

J is TRBJ1-6 and V is TRBV11-2, with D perhaps TRBD1 (5 bases). Germline-derived CDR1 and CDR2 are SGHAT and FQNNGV. The CDR3 is 16 residues long. Trimming removed 5 bases from V and 0 bases from J, with 11 bases in between. The CDR3 sequence: CASSLTVTSYNSPLHF. As DNA, the CDR3 is TGTGCCAGCAGCCTGACAGTGACCTCCTATAATTCACCCCTCCACTTT. Together with reference TRBV11-2 and TRBJ1-6, the CDR3 gives the full variable domain: EAGVAQSPRYKIIEKRQSVAFWCNPISGHATLYWYQQILGQGPKLLIQFQNNGVVDDSQLPKDRFSAERLKGVDSTLKIQPAKLEDSAVYLCASSLTVTSYNSPLHFGNGTRLTVT.

The chain recombines TRBV19 with TRBJ2-7, with a tentative D call TRBD2 (5 bases). The CDR3 covers 14 residues. Trimming removed 7 bases from V and 0 bases from J, with 13 bases in between. Germline CDR1 is LNHDA and CDR2 is SQIVND (reference sequence). The CDR3 loop reads CASKQTGSSYEQYF. CDR3 sequence (DNA): TGTGCCAGTAAACAGACGGGAAGCTCCTACGAGCAGTACTTC.

The chain links TRBV23-1 to TRBJ2-2, with a weak D call TRBD1 (5 bases). TRBV23-1 is placed among ORFs of uncertain function. Trimming cost V 9 bases and J 4 bases, with 12 bases left between them. The CDR3 is made up of 13 amino acids. CDR3 sequence: CARPKGSTGELFF. CDR3 DNA sequence: TGCGCCAGACCTAAGGGGTCCACCGGGGAGCTGTTTTTT.

The chain couples TRBV29-1 to TRBJ2-1; 14 nucleotides align to TRBD2. V shed 5 bases and J 2 bases; nucleotides not matched to a gene: 11. CDR3 length equals 18 residues. Germline CDR1 and CDR2: SQVTM and ANQGSEA. The CDR3 is CSVHRLAGGPRTYNEQFF. The CDR3 nucleotides are TGCAGCGTTCATCGACTAGCGGGAGGGCCAAGAACCTACAATGAGCAGTTCTTC.

The rearrangement links TRBV19 to TRBJ1-5; TRBD1 aligns across 8 bases. V was pared by 4 bases and J by 0 bases, with 8 bases of the junction left unmatched. Germline CDR1 and CDR2: LNHDA and SQIVND (reference sequence). CDR3 length: 17 residues. The CDR3 DNA reads TGTGCCAGTAGTAGGGGGGCACAGGGGGTTAGCAATCAGCCCCAGCATTTT. It codes for CASSRGAQGVSNQPQHF.

The chain employs TRBV7-8 and TRBJ2-7, with D perhaps matching TRBD2 (6 bases). Trimming took 1 base from V and 0 from J, leaving 10 bases between them. The CDR3 length is 15 residues. Per the germline V gene, CDR1 is SGHVS and CDR2 is FQNEAQ. CDR3 region: CASSLDGGLSYEQYF. CDR3 nucleotides: TGTGCCAGCAGCTTAGACGGGGGACTCTCCTACGAGCAGTACTTC.

CDR3 residues: CASSSSGPVAKNIQYF. The DNA of the CDR3 is TGCGCCAGCAGCTCGTCCGGTCCGGTGGCCAAAAACATTCAGTACTTC. The chain carries TRBV5-1 and TRBJ2-4, with D uncertain. Per the germline V gene, CDR1 is SGHRS and CDR2 is YFSETQ. The CDR3 loop spans 16 amino acids. The V end lost 3 bases, the J end lost 1 base, and 14 bases lay between the germline ends.

This clone was counted once. The V call is TRBV18, the J call TRBJ1-1, with a weak D call TRBD1 (6 bases). Trimming pared 3 bases from V and 5 bases from J, leaving 13 bases between. The CDR3 is 14 residues long. Looked up from germline, CDR1 is KGHSH and CDR2 is LQKENI. DNA for the CDR3: TGTGCCAGCTCACCGGACAGAACCTCGACTGAAGCTTTCTTT. The encoded protein is CASSPDRTSTEAFF.

The chain couples TRBV6-5 to TRBJ1-5; tentatively, D is TRBD1 (5 bases). Deletions cut 8 bases from V and 4 bases from J, with 12 bases between. The CDR3 has 13 residues. The germline CDR1 and CDR2 sequences are MNHEY and SVGAGI. In DNA form, the CDR3 reads TGTGCCAGCGCAGCAGGGCTGAATCAGCCCCAGCATTTT. Its translation is CASAAGLNQPQHF.

This rearrangement joins TRBV23-1 to TRBJ1-4, with D hard to call. TRBV23-1 is known as an ORF, though its function is uncertain. Trimming pared 2 bases from V and 0 bases from J, leaving 7 bases between. This CDR3 contains 15 residues. CDR3 sequence: CASSQPLATNEKLFF. CDR3 coding DNA: TGCGCCAGCAGTCAACCGCTAGCAACTAATGAAAAACTGTTTTTT.

The chain carries TRBV6-1 and TRBJ1-5; TRBD1 aligns across 10 bases. With V trimmed by 4 bases and J by 1 base, 7 bases remained unmatched. CDR3 length equals 17 residues. Germline V gene sequence: CDR1 MNHNS, CDR2 SASEGT. CDR3 protein: CASSGTGGFGSNQPQHF. The DNA for the CDR3 is TGTGCCAGCAGTGGGACAGGGGGTTTCGGAAGCAATCAGCCCCAGCATTTT.

This clone showed up just once. The genes are TRBV11-3 and TRBJ2-1; 9 bases line up with TRBD2. The CDR3 loop spans 15 amino acids. Germline V CDR1 and CDR2: SGHNT, YENEEA. J was trimmed by 6 bases and V by 0 bases; bases with no gene match: 3. The CDR3 nucleotides read TGTGCCAGCAGCTTAGAACGCGGGAGGGCCAATGAGCAGTTCTTC. This sequence encodes CASSLERGRANEQFF.

J is TRBJ1-1 and V is TRBV5-6; tentatively, D is TRBD1 (6 bases). CDR1 and CDR2 (germline): SGHDT, YYEEEE. Trimming cost V 10 bases and J 1 base, with 14 bases left between them. CDR3 length: 13 residues. The CDR3 DNA reads TGTGCCTCAGGGGAGGGGAGGAACACTGAAGCTTTCTTT. It codes for CASGEGRNTEAFF. The entire variable domain, with the rest obtained from reference TRBV5-6 and TRBJ1-1, is as follows: DAGVTQSPTHLIKTRGQQVTLRCSPKSGHDTVSWYQQALGQGPQFIFQYYEEEERQRGNFPDRFSGHQFPNYSSELNVNALLLGDSALYLCASGEGRNTEAFFGQGTRLTVV.

The chain is built from TRBV7-3 and TRBJ2-1; TRBD2 agrees at 14 bases. Germline V gene data show CDR1 as SGHTA and CDR2 as FQGTGA. The CDR3 is made up of 17 amino acids. J was trimmed by 9 bases and V by 4 bases; bases with no gene match: 11. The DNA of the CDR3 is TGTGCCAGCAGCTCCTACCCGGGACTAGCGGGAGTTAGTGAGCAGTTCTTC. It yields the protein CASSSYPGLAGVSEQFF.

V is TRBV5-5 and J is TRBJ2-7, with 8 nucleotides matching TRBD2. V dropped 4 bases and J dropped 5; count of bases not matched to a gene: 14. Germline assignment: CDR1 SGHKS and CDR2 YYEKEE (reference sequence). CDR3 size: 16 residues. In DNA form, the CDR3 reads TGTGCCAGCAGCACCCTCGGGGGGGGCGCCTTGAACGAGCAGTACTTC. Translation gives CASSTLGGGALNEQYF. Complete variable domain (other parts from reference TRBV5-5 and TRBJ2-7): DAGVTQSPTHLIKTRGQQVTLRCSPISGHKSVSWYQQVLGQGPQFIFQYYEKEERGRGNFPDRFSARQFPNYSSELNVNALLLGDSALYLCASSTLGGGALNEQYFGPGTRLTVT.

The V and J genes are TRBV25-1 and TRBJ2-1; 7 positions agree with TRBD2. The trim removed 3 bases at V and 15 bases at J, leaving 14 bases unmatched. The germline gives CDR1 MGHDK, CDR2 SYGVNS. The CDR3 is 14 amino acids. CDR3 bases: TGTGCCAGCAGTGATGATTCTAGCGGATGGGGGATGTTCTTC. It specifies CASSDDSSGWGMFF.